The 10 T cell receptor beta chains presented below share a single source sample, sequenced in a study of T cell changes during pregnancy in multiple sclerosis. The assay was immunoSEQ multiplex PCR, and TCRdb's table has in-frame clones only and misses some. The sample has approximately 110,000 clones; more than 85% are singletons. Sample: peripheral blood, taken in the third trimester of pregnancy. These receptors originate from a female donor with multiple sclerosis, enrolled in a pregnancy study.

The V gene is TRBV10-3, the J gene TRBJ1-1, with 8 bases aligning to TRBD1. The CDR3 has 13 amino acids. Germline V gives CDR1 ENHRY, CDR2 SYGVKD. With V trimmed by 2 bases and J by 4 bases, 0 bases remained unmatched. This chain's CDR3 is CAISEGQGTEAFF. The CDR3 nucleotides read TGTGCCATCAGTGAGGGACAGGGCACTGAAGCTTTCTTT.

CDR3 loop: CASSAGGWANTEAFF. Written as DNA, the CDR3 is TGTGCCAGCAGTGCGGGAGGGTGGGCGAACACTGAAGCTTTCTTT. V and J are TRBV6-1 and TRBJ1-1, with no clear D. The CDR3 totals 15 residues. Trimming stripped 4 bases from V and 1 base from J, with 13 bases between. From germline, CDR1 is MNHNS and CDR2 SASEGT.

This rearrangement joins TRBV6-5 to TRBJ2-7; 11 bases line up with TRBD2. The CDR3 runs 16 residues. Unmatched junction bases numbered 5, after V lost 0 bases and J lost 4 bases. CDR1 is MNHEY and CDR2 is SVGAGI in the germline V gene. CDR3 residues: CASSYSPSGGTYEQYF. CDR3 sequence (DNA): TGTGCCAGCAGTTACTCCCCTAGCGGGGGGACATACGAGCAGTACTTC.

V is TRBV7-9 and J is TRBJ2-7; 7 nucleotides agree with TRBD2. With 4 bases clipped from V and 3 bases from J, the junction kept 6 bases outside the gene matches. Germline CDR1 reads SEHNR; CDR2 reads FQNEAQ (reference sequence). The CDR3 has 14 amino acids. The CDR3 coding sequence is TGTGCCAGCAGCTCCTCCGGGACTAACTACGAGCAGTACTTC. Amino acid sequence: CASSSSGTNYEQYF.

The V gene is TRBV29-1, the J gene TRBJ1-1; unclear D gene. The V gene lost 4 bases and the J gene lost 7 bases, with 16 bases spanning the gap. Germline V gives CDR1 SQVTM, CDR2 ANQGSEA. This CDR3 is built from 13 residues. The CDR3 reads CSVVGTTTGEAFF. Written as DNA, the CDR3 is TGCAGCGTTGTCGGCACCACCACGGGTGAAGCTTTCTTT.

The chain links TRBV19 to TRBJ1-1; 9 nucleotides match TRBD1. Unmatched junction bases numbered 9, after V lost 6 bases and J lost 7 bases. Germline V gene data show CDR1 as LNHDA and CDR2 as SQIVND (reference sequence). The CDR3 consists of 14 residues. This chain's CDR3 is CASSRDRELIEAFF. The CDR3 DNA follows: TGTGCCAGTAGCCGGGACAGGGAGCTGATTGAAGCTTTCTTT.

The CDR3 coding sequence is TGTGCCAGCAGCGTATCAGGGGCCGGGGAGCTGTTTTTT. It is translated as CASSVSGAGELFF. The rearrangement joins TRBV9 to TRBJ2-2; tentatively, D is TRBD1 (6 bases). Trimming took 1 base from V and 6 from J, leaving 7 bases between them. Germline CDR1 is SGDLS and CDR2 is YYNGEE. This CDR3 spans 13 amino acids.

This clone has only one observation. The chain carries TRBV6-6 and TRBJ1-1; perhaps TRBD1 as D (6 bases). Germline CDR1 MNHNY, CDR2 SVGAGI (reference sequence). V shed 2 bases and J shed 0 bases, with 7 bases lying between them. The CDR3 length is 14 residues. CDR3 sequence: CASSYGTLNTEAFF. The CDR3, as DNA: TGTGCCAGCAGTTACGGGACATTGAACACTGAAGCTTTCTTT.

The rearrangement links TRBV2 to TRBJ2-3; 8 nucleotides agree with TRBD2. Germline V gene data show CDR1 as SNHLY and CDR2 as FYNNEI. CDR3 size: 16 residues. V lost 4 bases to trimming and J lost 0 bases; unmatched junction nucleotides: 6. The CDR3 DNA follows: TGTGCCAGCAGTGCGAATAGCGGGACTAGCACAGATACGCAGTATTTT. It encodes CASSANSGTSTDTQYF.

This clone appeared once. The chain uses TRBV11-2 and TRBJ1-4, with 10 bases fitting TRBD1. Germline loops: CDR1 SGHAT, CDR2 FQNNGV. V lost 5 bases and J lost 8; bases outside the gene matches: 5. The CDR3 runs 14 residues. CDR3 DNA sequence: TGTGCCAGCAGCCCGACAGGGGGCGAAGAAAAACTGTTTTTT. This sequence encodes CASSPTGGEEKLFF.